This T cell receptor (beta chain) was documented in a study of chemoradiotherapy in HPV16-positive cancers. This clone was counted once. The antigen is not known. Points from the study as a whole: Non-HPV-specific T cells did not expand in tumors during treatment, whereas candidate HPV-specific clones and E7-related motifs did. Better recurrence-free survival went with HPV-responsive T-cell expansion in HPV16-positive patients.

TCRdb keeps only in-frame clones here, not all; method: immunoSEQ multiplex PCR. Of tens of thousands of clones listed, about 82% are singletons. The specimen was blood, collected from a patient who underwent chemoradiotherapy. The clonotype originates from a human donor with HPV-associated anogenital cancer.

The CDR3 loop reads CASAEAGSRNEQFF. CDR3 bases: TGTGCCAGCGCAGAAGCGGGTTCTCGAAATGAGCAGTTCTTC. The chain carries TRBV6-5 and TRBJ2-1; a possible D gene is TRBD2 (6 bases). Germline values: CDR1 MNHEY, CDR2 SVGAGI. This CDR3 is built from 14 residues. V lost 8 bases and J 7 bases, leaving 18 bases between the germline ends.